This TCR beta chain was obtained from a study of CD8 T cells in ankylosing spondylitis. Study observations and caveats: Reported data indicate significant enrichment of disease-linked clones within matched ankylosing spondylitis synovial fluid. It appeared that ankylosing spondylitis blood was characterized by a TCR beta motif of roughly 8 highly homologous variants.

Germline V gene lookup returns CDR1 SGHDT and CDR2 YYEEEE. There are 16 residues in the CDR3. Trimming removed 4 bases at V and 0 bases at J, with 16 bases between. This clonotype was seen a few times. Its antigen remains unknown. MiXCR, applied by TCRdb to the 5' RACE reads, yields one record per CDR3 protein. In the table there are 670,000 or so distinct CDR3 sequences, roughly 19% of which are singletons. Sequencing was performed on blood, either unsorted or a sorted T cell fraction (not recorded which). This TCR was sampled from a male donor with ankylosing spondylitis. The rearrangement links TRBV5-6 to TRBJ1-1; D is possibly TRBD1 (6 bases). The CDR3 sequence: CASSPQGLGVNTEAFF. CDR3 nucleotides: TGTGCCAGCAGCCCACAGGGATTGGGGGTGAACACTGAAGCTTTCTTT. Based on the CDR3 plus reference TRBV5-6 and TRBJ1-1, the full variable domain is DAGVTQSPTHLIKTRGQQVTLRCSPKSGHDTVSWYQQALGQGPQFIFQYYEEEERQRGNFPDRFSGHQFPNYSSELNVNALLLGDSALYLCASSPQGLGVNTEAFFGQGTRLTVV.